These 7 T cell receptor beta chains were sequenced from one sample in a study of cytomegalovirus exposure and HLA in healthy donors. The PCR had 60 Vbeta and 13 Jbeta primers. Sequenced by immunoSEQ multiplex PCR; TCRdb stores in-frame clones only, minus some. Of about 92,000 clones in the sample, 81% were seen once. The sample taken for sequencing was PBMCs. Receptors were obtained from a girl aged 2 to 9 in good health and CMV-seropositive.

The chain employs TRBV5-1 and TRBJ2-7; 8 bases agree with TRBD2. After removal of 0 bases from V and 6 bases from J, the junction contained 8 bases not matched to a gene. The CDR3 runs to 15 residues. Per germline, CDR1 SGHRS and CDR2 YFSETQ. CDR3 sequence: CASSLEGRLASEQYF. CDR3 nucleotide sequence: TGCGCCAGCAGCTTGGAAGGTAGACTAGCGTCCGAGCAGTACTTC. Combining the CDR3 with reference TRBV5-1 and TRBJ2-7 gives the whole variable domain KAGVTQTPRYLIKTRGQQVTLSCSPISGHRSVSWYQQTPGQGLQFLFEYFSETQRNKGNFPGRFSGRQFSNSRSEMNVSTLELGDSALYLCASSLEGRLASEQYFGPGTRLTVT.

The genes are TRBV15 and TRBJ1-5; 7 bases agree with TRBD1. CDR1 and CDR2 (germline): LNHNV, YYDKDF (reference sequence). With V trimmed by 5 bases and J by 5 bases, 6 bases remained unmatched. The CDR3 length is 14 residues. In DNA, the CDR3 is TGTGCCACCAGCGATACAGGGGAACATCAGCCCCAGCATTTT. This codes for CATSDTGEHQPQHF.

The V gene is TRBV9, the J gene TRBJ2-1; TRBD2 matches 12 bases. CDR3 length equals 15 residues. V was clipped by 7 bases and J by 8 bases; unmatched bases: 10. From germline, CDR1 is SGDLS and CDR2 YYNGEE. The DNA of the CDR3 is TGTGCCAGCGGACTAGCGGGATTATCCGGCGATGAGCAGTTCTTC. Its translation is CASGLAGLSGDEQFF.

This clone was seen once. V gene TRBV5-4 combines with J gene TRBJ1-1; 7 bases are shared with TRBD1. CDR1 is SGHNT and CDR2 is YYREEE in the germline V gene (reference sequence). CDR3 length equals 13 residues. The trim removed 3 bases at V and 3 bases at J, leaving 2 bases unmatched. CDR3 in amino acids: CASSSTGDTEAFF. CDR3 sequence (DNA): TGTGCCAGCAGCTCCACAGGGGACACTGAAGCTTTCTTT.

This sequence joins TRBV4-1 and TRBJ2-1, with 7 bases fitting TRBD2. Germline assignment: CDR1 MGHRA and CDR2 YSYEKL. The CDR3 totals 16 residues. The J segment lost 4 bases and the V segment lost 4 bases, leaving 10 bases of the junction unmatched. The CDR3 protein is CASSLVSSGGYNEQFF. Here the CDR3 DNA reads TGCGCCAGCAGCCTAGTTTCTAGCGGAGGGTACAATGAGCAGTTCTTC.

V usage is TRBV18 and J usage is TRBJ2-5; unclear D gene. Looked up from germline, CDR1 is KGHSH and CDR2 is LQKENI. Trimming took 4 bases from V and 3 from J, leaving 6 bases between them. CDR3 size: 12 residues. The CDR3, as DNA: TGTGCCAGCTCACGCGATAAAGAGACCCAGTACTTC. This translates into CASSRDKETQYF.

CDR3 nucleotide sequence: TGCGCCAGCAGCTTGGCCACAGGGGCCTACAATGAGCAGTTCTTC. Its translation is CASSLATGAYNEQFF. V usage is TRBV5-1 and J usage is TRBJ2-1; 7 nucleotides match TRBD1. CDR3 length equals 15 residues. Trimming removed 0 bases from V and 2 bases from J; junction bases left unmatched: 2. The germline V gene encodes CDR1 SGHRS and CDR2 YFSETQ.